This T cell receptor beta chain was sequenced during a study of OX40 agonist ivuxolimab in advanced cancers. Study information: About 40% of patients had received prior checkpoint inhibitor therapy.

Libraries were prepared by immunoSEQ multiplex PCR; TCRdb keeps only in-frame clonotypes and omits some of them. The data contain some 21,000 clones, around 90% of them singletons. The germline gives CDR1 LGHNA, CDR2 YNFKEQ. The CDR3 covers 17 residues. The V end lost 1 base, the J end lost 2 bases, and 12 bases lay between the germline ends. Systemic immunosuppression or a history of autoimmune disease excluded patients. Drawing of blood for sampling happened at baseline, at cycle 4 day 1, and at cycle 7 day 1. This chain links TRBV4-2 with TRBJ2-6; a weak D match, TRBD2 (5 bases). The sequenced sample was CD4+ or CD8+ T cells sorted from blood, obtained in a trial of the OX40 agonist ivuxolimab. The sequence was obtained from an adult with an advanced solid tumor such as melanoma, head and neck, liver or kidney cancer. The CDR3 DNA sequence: TGTGCCAGCAGCCAAGGTTACGGGGATCCTGGGGCCAACGTCCTGACTTTC. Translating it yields CASSQGYGDPGANVLTF.